This TCR beta chain was sequenced for a study of somatic mutations in cytotoxic T cells in rheumatoid arthritis. About the study: Flow sorting of some V beta antibody-stained T cells reached nearly 100% purity, with V beta1+ cells also TCRB-sequenced. Study-wide findings and caveats: No correction for multiple comparisons was applied to the slight TRBV07 underrepresentation in rheumatoid arthritis patients. Rheumatoid arthritis patients and age-matched healthy controls showed no significant difference in CD8+ T-cell clonality. What antigens the expanded CD8+ clones targeted remained unknown.

Concerning this clone itself: Its antigen is not identified.

Produced via immunoSEQ multiplex PCR; TCRdb's table is partial and in-frame only. The sample has around 15,000 clones; roughly 78% are singletons. V was trimmed by 3 bases and J by 8 bases, leaving 17 bases between them. The germline V gene has CDR1 SQVTM and CDR2 ANQGSEA. The CDR3 totals 14 residues. This clonotype was obtained from a woman aged 45-65 years with rheumatoid arthritis. The sample consisted of CD8+ T cells sorted from blood. The chain joins TRBV29-1 to TRBJ2-1, with D possibly TRBD2 on 7 matching bases. The CDR3 coding sequence is TGCAGCGTTGAGAGGGAGGGGGGTAGGTATGAGCAGTTCTTC. Translation: CSVEREGGRYEQFF.